Listed below are T cell receptor beta chains from one sample, sequenced in a study of naive and memory T cell subsets. TCRdb reprocessed the UMI-ligation and nested PCR reads with MiXCR, giving one entry per CDR3 protein. The sample lists about 82,000 distinct CDR3 sequences; roughly 9.2% were seen once. The sample taken for sequencing was naive CD8+ T cells from blood. The origin of the receptors is a human donor in good health. Both conserved end residues are part of each CDR3. D genes are given only for firm matches. Clone size, where shown, is once, few, many, or a class for clones that have expanded.

clone_size,j_call,v_call,d_call,cdr3_nt,cdr3_aa
many,TRBJ1-2,TRBV9,NA,TGTGCCAGCAGCGTAGAAGGGCGGAGCGGCTACACCTTC,CASSVEGRSGYTF
many,TRBJ2-1,TRBV4-3,TRBD2,TGCGCCAGCAGCCGGGGACTAGCGGGAGGAAATGAGCAGTTCTTC,CASSRGLAGGNEQFF
many,TRBJ2-1,TRBV15,NA,TGTGCCACCAGCGACGGGCGCTCCTACAATGAGCAGTTCTTC,CATSDGRSYNEQFF
many,TRBJ2-7,TRBV2,NA,TGTGCCGCTACGGGCGGCCAGGCCTACGAGCAGTACTTC,CAATGGQAYEQYF
few,TRBJ2-3,TRBV27,NA,TGTGCCAGCAGCACACCTCGCCTCACAGATACGCAGTATTTT,CASSTPRLTDTQYF
many,TRBJ2-7,TRBV29-1,TRBD1,TGCAGCGTTGTTGACTTTATCGGACAGGGTTCCTACGAGCAGTACTTC,CSVVDFIGQGSYEQYF
NA,TRBJ1-3,TRBV7-9,TRBD1,TGTGCCAGCAGACGACAGGGCCCCTCTGGAAACACCATATATTTT,CASRRQGPSGNTIYF
few,TRBJ2-3,TRBV28,NA,TGTGCCAGCAGTTTGGGCAGGGGCGCAGATACGCAGTATTTT,CASSLGRGADTQYF
NA,TRBJ2-6,TRBV5-4,NA,TGTGCCAGCAGCTTTCAGGGCTCTGGGGCCAACATCCTGACTTTC,CASSFQGSGANILTF
many,TRBJ2-7,TRBV20-1,TRBD1,TGCAGTGCTAGTTGGGGGGACAGGGCCTACGAGCAGTACTTC,CSASWGDRAYEQYF
few,TRBJ1-3,TRBV27,NA,TGTGCCAGCAGTGGGTCTGGAAACACCATATATTTT,CASSGSGNTIYF
many,TRBJ2-7,TRBV28,NA,TGTGCCAGCAGTTTCTACCGTGAGCAGTACTTC,CASSFYREQYF
NA,TRBJ2-1,TRBV20-1,TRBD2,TGCAGTGCTAGAGAAGGCGGGAGGGCCTACAATGAGCAGTTCTTC,CSAREGGRAYNEQFF
NA,TRBJ2-1,TRBV29-1,TRBD2,TGCAGCGTTGAAGAGAAGAAGACTCCGGGACTAGCGGGGTCCAACTCCTACAATGAGCAGTTCTTC,CSVEEKKTPGLAGSNSYNEQFF
NA,TRBJ2-3,TRBV7-8,NA,TGTGCCAGCAGCTTATGGGCGGGGAGCACAGATACGCAGTATTTT,CASSLWAGSTDTQYF